The sample holds a few counts of the clone carrying this TCR beta chain. The antigen remains undetermined. V trimming: 3 bases; J trimming: 0 bases; junction bases outside the gene matches: 9. Germline V CDR1 and CDR2: KGHDR, SFDVKD. CDR3 size: 18 residues. The data stem from a study of molecular identifiers for immune sequencing clone quantification. At the level of the study: For replicates, RNA isolated from roughly 20,000 or 100,000 naive CD8 cells was divided into five portions, of which four were sequenced. Overall study findings and caveats: Shared barcodes on identical TCR molecules could underestimate the sizes of highly expanded clones.

Naive CD8 libraries came from approximately 20,000 to 1,000,000 sorted cells with 10%, 30% or 50% RNA. Previously described methods and listed TCR primers were employed for the bulk TCR libraries. TCRdb reanalysed the PCR reads using MiXCR and keeps one entry per CDR3 protein. Of about 100,000 distinct CDR3 sequences in the sample, roughly 38% are singletons; the top ten hold less than 5%. The specimen sequenced was naive CD8+ T cells from blood, with Jurkat cell RNA spiked in. Noted subset: FACS-sorted CD8+CD4-CCR7+CD45RA+ naive T cells. The V and J genes are TRBV24-1 and TRBJ1-1, with 10 bases fitting TRBD1. This receptor was obtained from a human donor in good health. Some libraries in this study had Jurkat cell RNA spiked in. The CDR3 coding sequence is TGTGCCACCAGTGATAGAACGAGGGACAGGGGTATGAACACTGAAGCTTTCTTT. This translates into CATSDRTRDRGMNTEAFF.